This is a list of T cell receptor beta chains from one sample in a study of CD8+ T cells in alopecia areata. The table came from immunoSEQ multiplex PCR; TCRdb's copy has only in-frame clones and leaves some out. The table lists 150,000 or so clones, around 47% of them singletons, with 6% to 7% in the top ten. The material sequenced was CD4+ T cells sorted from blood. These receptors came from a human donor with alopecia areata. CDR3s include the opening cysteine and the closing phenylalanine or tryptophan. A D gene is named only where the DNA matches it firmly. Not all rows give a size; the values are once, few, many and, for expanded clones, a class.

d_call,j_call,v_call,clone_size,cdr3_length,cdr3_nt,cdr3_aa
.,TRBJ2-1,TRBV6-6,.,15,TGTGCCAGCAGTTACCGGCAGGGTCTGGGGAATGAGCAGTTCTTC,CASSYRQGLGNEQFF
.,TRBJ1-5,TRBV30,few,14,TGTGCCTGGGACAGCGAGTCAGACAATCAGCCCCAGCATTTT,CAWDSESDNQPQHF
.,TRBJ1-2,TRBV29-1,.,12,TGCAGCGTTTTTATGGCCCCCTATGGCTACACCTTC,CSVFMAPYGYTF
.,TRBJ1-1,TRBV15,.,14,TGTGCCACCAGCAGAGATCGGGGGGCAGTTGACGCTTTCTTT,CATSRDRGAVDAFF
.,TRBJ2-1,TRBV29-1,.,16,TGCAGCGTTGGGGGTGATGGCAGGGTGGCCTACAATGAGCAGTTCTTC,CSVGGDGRVAYNEQFF
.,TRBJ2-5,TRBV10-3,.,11,TGTGCCACGGCGGGACGCGGGACCCAGTACTTC,CATAGRGTQYF
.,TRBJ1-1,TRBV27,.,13,TGTGCCAGCAGTTCTCACAAGGGGGGGGAAGCTTTCTTT,CASSSHKGGEAFF
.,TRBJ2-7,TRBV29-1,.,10,TGCAGCGTGGTCAGGGGCGAGCAGTACTTC,CSVVRGEQYF
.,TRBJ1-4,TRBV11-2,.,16,TGTGCCAGCAGCTTAGACAGGGGAAAATCTAATGAAAAACTGTTTTTT,CASSLDRGKSNEKLFF
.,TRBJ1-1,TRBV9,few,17,TGTGCCAGCAGCGTAGGCCTTCTGGGGACGGAGAACACTGAAGCTTTCTTT,CASSVGLLGTENTEAFF
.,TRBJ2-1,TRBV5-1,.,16,TGCGCCAGCAGCCCCTCGGGAGCCGGTACCTACAATGAGCAGTTCTTC,CASSPSGAGTYNEQFF
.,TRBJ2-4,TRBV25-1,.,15,TGTGCCAGCAGTGGGCGAACTCAGGCCAAAAACATTCAGTACTTC,CASSGRTQAKNIQYF
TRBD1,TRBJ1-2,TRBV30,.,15,TGTGCCTGGAGTGCACGGGACAGGGGGCCGGGTGGCTACACCTTC,CAWSARDRGPGGYTF
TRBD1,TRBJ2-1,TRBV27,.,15,TGTGCCAGCAGTCGAAGGGGACAGGGGTGGAATGAGCAGTTCTTC,CASSRRGQGWNEQFF
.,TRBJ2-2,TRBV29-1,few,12,TGCAGCGTTGCATGGGGGGCCGGGGAGCTGTTTTTT,CSVAWGAGELFF
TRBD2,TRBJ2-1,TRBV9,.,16,TGTGCCAGCAGCGCTCCCGGGACTAGCGCTTACAATGAGCAGTTCTTC,CASSAPGTSAYNEQFF
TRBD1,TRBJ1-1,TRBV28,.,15,TGTGCCCACGGGACAGGGGCGCGGGGGGACACTGAAGCTTTCTTT,CAHGTGARGDTEAFF
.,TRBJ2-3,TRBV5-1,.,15,TGCGCCAGCAGCTTGACCGGGGCCAGCACAGATACGCAGTATTTT,CASSLTGASTDTQYF
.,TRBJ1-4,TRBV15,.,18,TGTGCCACCAGCAGAGAGGCTACATGGGCTGCAACTAATGAAAAACTGTTTTTT,CATSREATWAATNEKLFF
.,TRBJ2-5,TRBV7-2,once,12,TGTGCCAGCAGCTTAGACCAAGAGACCCAGTACTTC,CASSLDQETQYF
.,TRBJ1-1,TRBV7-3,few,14,TGTGCCAGCAGCTTAAACGCAGGGAACACTGAAGCTTTCTTT,CASSLNAGNTEAFF
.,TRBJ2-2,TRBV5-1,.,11,TGCGCCAGCAGCTTCCTGGAGGAGCTGTTTTTT,CASSFLEELFF
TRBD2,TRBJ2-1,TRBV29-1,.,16,TGCAGCGTTGGGGCGGGGGGGAAAGGCTCCTACAATGAGCAGTTCTTC,CSVGAGGKGSYNEQFF
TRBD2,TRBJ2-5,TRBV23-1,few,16,TGCGCCAGCAGTCTTGGGGTTGGCGGGAGTGGAGAGACCCAGTACTTC,CASSLGVGGSGETQYF
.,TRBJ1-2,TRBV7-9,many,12,TGTGCCAGCAGCTTGTCGAACTATGGCTACACCTTC,CASSLSNYGYTF
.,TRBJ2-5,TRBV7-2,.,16,TGTGCCAGCAGCTTAGCTGTTGGCCGGGGCCAAGAGACCCAGTACTTC,CASSLAVGRGQETQYF
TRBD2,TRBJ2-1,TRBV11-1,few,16,TGTGCCAGCAGCCCTGGGACTAGCGGGGCCTACAATGAGCAGTTCTTC,CASSPGTSGAYNEQFF
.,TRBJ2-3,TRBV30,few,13,TGTGCCTGGATCCACCGTTTGGCGGGAACGCAGTATTTT,CAWIHRLAGTQYF
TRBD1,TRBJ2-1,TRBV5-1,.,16,TGCGCCAGCAGCCTACTACAGGGGAGCTCCTACAATGAGCAGTTCTTC,CASSLLQGSSYNEQFF
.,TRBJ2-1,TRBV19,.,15,TGTGCCAGTAGTATCCCCTCGATATGGGATGATGAGCAGTTCTTC,CASSIPSIWDDEQFF
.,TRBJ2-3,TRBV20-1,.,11,TGCAGTGCTAGCCCGGGCCCCCCGCAGTATTTT,CSASPGPPQYF
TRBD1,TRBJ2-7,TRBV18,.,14,TGTGCCAGCTCACCACCGTCGGACAGGGCCGAGCAGTACTTC,CASSPPSDRAEQYF
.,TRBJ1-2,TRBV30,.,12,TGTGCCTGGAGTCAGGGGCCCTATGGCTACACCTTC,CAWSQGPYGYTF
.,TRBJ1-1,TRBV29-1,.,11,TGCAGCGTTGGGGGCAGGGTTTCGGCTTTCTTT,CSVGGRVSAFF
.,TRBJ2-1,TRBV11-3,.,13,TGTGCCAGCAGCTTAGATCTGATAAATGAGCAGTTCTTC,CASSLDLINEQFF
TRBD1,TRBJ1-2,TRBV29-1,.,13,TGCAGCGTTGTGTCCGGGACAGTTGCGGTCCACACCTTC,CSVVSGTVAVHTF
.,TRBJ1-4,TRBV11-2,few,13,TGTGCCAGCAGCTGGGCCGCTAATGAAAAACTGTTTTTT,CASSWAANEKLFF
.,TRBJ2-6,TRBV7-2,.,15,TGTGCCAGCAGCTCCGGTGGTTCCGGGGCCAACGTCCTGACTTTC,CASSSGGSGANVLTF
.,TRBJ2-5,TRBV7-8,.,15,TGTGCCAGCAGCTTAGAAAATAGTCTCTGGGAGACCCAGTACTTC,CASSLENSLWETQYF
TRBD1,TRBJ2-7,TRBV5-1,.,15,TGCGCCAGCAGCTTAACCGGGACAGCCTCCTACGAGCAGTACTTC,CASSLTGTASYEQYF
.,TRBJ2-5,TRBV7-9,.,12,TGTGCCAGCAGCGTAGACGGAGGAAGGAAGTACTTC,CASSVDGGRKYF
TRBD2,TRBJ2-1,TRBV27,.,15,TGTGCCAGCAGTCCCTATAGCGGGACCTTAAATGAGCAGTTCTTC,CASSPYSGTLNEQFF
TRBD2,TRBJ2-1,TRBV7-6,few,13,TGTGCCAGCAGCCAGACCCCGGGACTACAGCAGTTCTTC,CASSQTPGLQQFF
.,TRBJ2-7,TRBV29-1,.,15,TGCAGCGTTGGGTACCCAAAACAGAACTCCTACGAGCAGTACTTC,CSVGYPKQNSYEQYF
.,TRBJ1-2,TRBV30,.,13,TGTGCCTGGACAGGTGTTGGCAACTATGGCTACACCTTC,CAWTGVGNYGYTF
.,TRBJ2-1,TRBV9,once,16,TGTGCCAGCAGCGTAGACCCAGGAGTCACCTACAATGAGCAGTTCTTC,CASSVDPGVTYNEQFF
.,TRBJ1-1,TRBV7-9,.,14,TGTGCCAGCAGCTTAACTACGGGGAACACTGAAGCTTTCTTT,CASSLTTGNTEAFF
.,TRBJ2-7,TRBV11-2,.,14,TGTGCCAGCAGCTTAGTTCACGGTATTTACGAGCAGTACTTC,CASSLVHGIYEQYF
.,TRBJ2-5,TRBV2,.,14,TGTGCCAGCACGGATCGCTCAGGGAGGGAGACCCAGTACTTC,CASTDRSGRETQYF
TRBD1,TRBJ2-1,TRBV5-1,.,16,TGCGCCAGCAGCTTGGGCCCGGGACAGGGGATGAGTGAGCAGTTCTTC,CASSLGPGQGMSEQFF
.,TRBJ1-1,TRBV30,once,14,TGTGCCTGGAGTAGGGGAGGGGTGGCTACTGAAGCTTTCTTT,CAWSRGGVATEAFF
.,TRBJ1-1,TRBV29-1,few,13,TGCAGCGCAGCTGGGCCAGCGAACACTGAAGCTTTCTTT,CSAAGPANTEAFF
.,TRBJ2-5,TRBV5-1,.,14,TGCGCCAGCAGCTTGGCCATGGACGTAGAGACCCAGTACTTC,CASSLAMDVETQYF
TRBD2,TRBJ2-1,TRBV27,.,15,TGTGCCAGCAGACGTGGGACTAGCGGATACAATGAGCAGTTCTTC,CASRRGTSGYNEQFF
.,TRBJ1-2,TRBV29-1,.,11,TGCAGCGTTGTTCCCCAGCATGGCTACACCTTC,CSVVPQHGYTF
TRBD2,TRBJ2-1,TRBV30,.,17,TGTGCCTGGAGGAACCGTCTGTCGGCGGGAGGATACAATGAGCAGTTCTTC,CAWRNRLSAGGYNEQFF
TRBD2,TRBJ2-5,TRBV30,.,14,TGTGCCTGGAGTGTAAAGGCGGGGGAAGAGACCCAGTACTTC,CAWSVKAGEETQYF